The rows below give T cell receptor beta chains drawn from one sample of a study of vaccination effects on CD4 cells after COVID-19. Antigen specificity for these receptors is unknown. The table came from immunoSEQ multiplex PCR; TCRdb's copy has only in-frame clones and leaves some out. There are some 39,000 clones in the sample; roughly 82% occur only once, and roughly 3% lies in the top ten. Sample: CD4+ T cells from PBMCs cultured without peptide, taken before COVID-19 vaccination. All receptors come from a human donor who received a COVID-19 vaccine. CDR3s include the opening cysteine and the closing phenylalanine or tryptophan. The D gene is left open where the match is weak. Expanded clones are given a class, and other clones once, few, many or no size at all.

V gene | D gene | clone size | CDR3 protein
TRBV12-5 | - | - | CASGLVLGGQETQYF
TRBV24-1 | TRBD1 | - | CATSDSRTGGFYEQFF
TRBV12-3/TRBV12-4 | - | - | CASSLTRWELFF
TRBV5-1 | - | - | CASSEGPRNGYTF
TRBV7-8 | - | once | CASSQTDTQYF
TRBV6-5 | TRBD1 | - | CASRRGLQETQYF
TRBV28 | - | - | CASKKGHGLRGVQLMVYF
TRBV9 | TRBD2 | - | CASSTGLAGAAYTDTQYF
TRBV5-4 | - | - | CASSGASGEQFF
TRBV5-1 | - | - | CASSLSQGGTGELFF
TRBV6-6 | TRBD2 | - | CASIRDYSYNEQFF
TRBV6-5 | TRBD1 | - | CASILGQGRDGYTF
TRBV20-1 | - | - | CSAKTGGAQYF
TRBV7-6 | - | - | CASSLYGTGDTQYF
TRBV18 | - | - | CASSPRGSQPQHF
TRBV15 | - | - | CATSRGLDNEQFF
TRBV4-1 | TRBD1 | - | CASSQFRDRGTGELFF
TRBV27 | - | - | CASSFVGKGANTDTQYF
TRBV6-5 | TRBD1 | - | CASAGQGTYIQYF
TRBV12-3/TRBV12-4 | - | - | CASSLVTIYF
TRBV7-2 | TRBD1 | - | CASSLRPGTEGITGELFF
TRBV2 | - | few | CASSEWGVDTEAFF
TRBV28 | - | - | CASSPSTAPGGYTF
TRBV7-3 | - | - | CASSLLNSGTEAFF
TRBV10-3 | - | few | CAISEAGNTIYF
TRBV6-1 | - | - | CASSESAGKLQPQHF
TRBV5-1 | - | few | CASSADSSGNTIYF
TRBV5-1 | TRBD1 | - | CASSPRGQDTEAFF
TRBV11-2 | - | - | CASSPGADTQYF